These 4 T cell receptor beta chains came from one sample sequenced in a study of response to subunit inactivated influenza vaccine. TCRdb re-derived calls from the RT-PCR reads in MiXCR, one entry per CDR3 protein. Of roughly 190,000 distinct CDR3 sequences listed, around 14% are singletons. This sample comprised CD8+ T cells sorted from PBMCs, obtained 5 days after vaccination. The receptors were sampled from a man in his forties or fifties who received an inactivated influenza vaccine.

V gene TRBV30 combines with J gene TRBJ2-7, with D perhaps TRBD1 (6 bases). Trimming cost V 2 bases and J 0 bases, with 11 bases left between them. The CDR3 totals 14 residues. Germline values: CDR1 GTSNPN, CDR2 SVGIG (reference sequence). The CDR3 nucleotides read TGTGCCTGGAGTAAGGGGGTTGGCTCCTACGAGCAGTACTTC. Protein sequence: CAWSKGVGSYEQYF.

The CDR3 DNA reads as TGTGCCAGCAGTACATTGCCTGCGACAGGGACCACTGAAGCTTTCTTT. This sequence encodes CASSTLPATGTTEAFF. The V and J genes are TRBV12-3 or TRBV12-4 and TRBJ1-1; TRBD1 agrees at 7 bases. The junction had 13 bases not matched to a gene; V was cut back by 5 bases and J by 4 bases. The CDR3 runs to 16 residues.

This clonotype has only a few counts. This chain links TRBV10-3 with TRBJ2-5; D may match TRBD1 or TRBD2 (5 bases each). V lost 3 bases, J lost 4 bases, and 12 bases lay in between. This CDR3 has 14 residues. CDR1 and CDR2 (germline): ENHRY, SYGVKD. CDR3: CAISDGGPTETQYF. CDR3 bases: TGTGCCATCAGTGATGGGGGTCCAACAGAGACCCAGTACTTC.

This clonotype was found a few times. The V gene is TRBV11-2, the J gene TRBJ2-7; perhaps TRBD2 as D (5 bases). Looked up from germline, CDR1 is SGHAT and CDR2 is FQNNGV. The CDR3 has 15 residues. The V end lost 1 base, the J end lost 3 bases, and 13 bases lay between the germline ends. DNA of the CDR3: TGTGCCAGCAGCTTAGCGGGGTCGGGCCTCTACGAGCAGTACTTC. Its protein is CASSLAGSGLYEQYF.